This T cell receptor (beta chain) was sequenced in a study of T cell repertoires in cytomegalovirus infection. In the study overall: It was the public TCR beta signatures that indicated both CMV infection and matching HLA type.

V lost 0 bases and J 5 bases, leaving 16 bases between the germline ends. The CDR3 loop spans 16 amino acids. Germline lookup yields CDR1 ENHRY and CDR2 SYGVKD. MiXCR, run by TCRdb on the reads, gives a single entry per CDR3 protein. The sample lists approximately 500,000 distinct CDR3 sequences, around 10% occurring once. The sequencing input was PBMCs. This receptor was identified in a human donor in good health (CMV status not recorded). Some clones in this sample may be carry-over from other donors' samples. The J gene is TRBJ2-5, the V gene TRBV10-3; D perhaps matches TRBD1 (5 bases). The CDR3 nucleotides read TGTGCCATCAGTGAGTCAGGGGCTATGCCAACGGAGACCCAGTACTTC. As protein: CAISESGAMPTETQYF.